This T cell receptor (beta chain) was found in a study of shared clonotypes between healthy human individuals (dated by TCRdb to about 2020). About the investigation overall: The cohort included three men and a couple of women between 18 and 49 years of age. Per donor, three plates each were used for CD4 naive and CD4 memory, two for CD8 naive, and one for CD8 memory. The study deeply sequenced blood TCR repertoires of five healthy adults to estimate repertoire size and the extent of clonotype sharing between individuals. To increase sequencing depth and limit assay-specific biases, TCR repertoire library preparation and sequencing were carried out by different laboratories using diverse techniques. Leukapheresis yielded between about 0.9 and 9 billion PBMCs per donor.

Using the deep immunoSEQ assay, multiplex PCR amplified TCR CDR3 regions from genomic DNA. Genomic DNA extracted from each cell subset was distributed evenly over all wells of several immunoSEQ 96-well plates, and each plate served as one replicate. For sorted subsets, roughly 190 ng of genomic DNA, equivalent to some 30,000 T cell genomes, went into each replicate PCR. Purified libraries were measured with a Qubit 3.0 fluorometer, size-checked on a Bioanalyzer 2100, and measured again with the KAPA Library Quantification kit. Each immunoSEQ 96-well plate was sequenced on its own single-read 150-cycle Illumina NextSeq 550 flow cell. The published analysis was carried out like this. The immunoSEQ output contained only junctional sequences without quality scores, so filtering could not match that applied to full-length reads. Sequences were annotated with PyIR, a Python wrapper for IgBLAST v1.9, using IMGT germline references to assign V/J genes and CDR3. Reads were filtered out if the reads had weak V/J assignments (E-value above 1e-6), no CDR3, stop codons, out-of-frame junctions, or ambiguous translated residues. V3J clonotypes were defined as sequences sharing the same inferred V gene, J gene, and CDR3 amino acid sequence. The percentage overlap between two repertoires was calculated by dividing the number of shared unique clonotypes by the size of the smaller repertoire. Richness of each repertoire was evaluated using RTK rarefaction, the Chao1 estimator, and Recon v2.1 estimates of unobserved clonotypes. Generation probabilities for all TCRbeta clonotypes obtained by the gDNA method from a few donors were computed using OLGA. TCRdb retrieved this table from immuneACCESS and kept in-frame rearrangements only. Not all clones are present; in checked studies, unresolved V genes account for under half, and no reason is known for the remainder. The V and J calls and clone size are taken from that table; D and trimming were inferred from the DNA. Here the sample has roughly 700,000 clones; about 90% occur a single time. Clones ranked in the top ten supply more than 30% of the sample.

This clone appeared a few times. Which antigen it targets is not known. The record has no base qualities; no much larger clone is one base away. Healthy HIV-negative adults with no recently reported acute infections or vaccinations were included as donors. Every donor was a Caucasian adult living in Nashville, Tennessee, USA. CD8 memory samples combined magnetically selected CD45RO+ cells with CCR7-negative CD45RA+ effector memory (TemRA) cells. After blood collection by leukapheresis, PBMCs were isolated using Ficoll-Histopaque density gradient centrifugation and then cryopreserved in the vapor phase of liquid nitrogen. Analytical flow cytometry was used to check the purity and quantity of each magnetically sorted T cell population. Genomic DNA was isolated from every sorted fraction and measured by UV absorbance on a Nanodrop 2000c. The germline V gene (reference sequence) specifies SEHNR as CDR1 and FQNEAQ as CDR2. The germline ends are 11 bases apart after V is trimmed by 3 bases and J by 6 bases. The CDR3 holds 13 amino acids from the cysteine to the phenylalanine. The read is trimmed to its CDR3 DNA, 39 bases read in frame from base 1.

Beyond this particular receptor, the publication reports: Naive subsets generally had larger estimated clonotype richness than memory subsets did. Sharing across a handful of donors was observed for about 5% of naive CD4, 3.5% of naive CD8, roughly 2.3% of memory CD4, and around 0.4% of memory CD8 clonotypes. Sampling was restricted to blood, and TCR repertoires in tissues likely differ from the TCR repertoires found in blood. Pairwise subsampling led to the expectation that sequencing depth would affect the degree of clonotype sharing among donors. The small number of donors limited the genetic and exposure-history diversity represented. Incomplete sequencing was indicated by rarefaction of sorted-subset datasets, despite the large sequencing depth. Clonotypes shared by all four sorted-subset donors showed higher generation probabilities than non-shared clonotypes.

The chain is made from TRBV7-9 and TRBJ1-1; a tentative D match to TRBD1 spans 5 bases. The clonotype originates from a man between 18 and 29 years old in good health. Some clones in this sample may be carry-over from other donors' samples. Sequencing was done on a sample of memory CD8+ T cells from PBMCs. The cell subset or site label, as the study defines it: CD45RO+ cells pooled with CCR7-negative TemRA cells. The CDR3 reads CASSFLLGAEAFF. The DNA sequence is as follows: TGTGCCAGCAGCTTCCTCCTGGGGGCTGAAGCTTTCTTT. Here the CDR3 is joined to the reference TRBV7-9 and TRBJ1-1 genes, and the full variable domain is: DTGVSQNPRHKITKRGQNVTFRCDPISEHNRLYWYRQTLGQGPEFLTYFQNEAQLEKSRLLSDRFSAERPKGSFSTLEIQRTEQGDSAMYLCASSFLLGAEAFFGQGTRLTVV.